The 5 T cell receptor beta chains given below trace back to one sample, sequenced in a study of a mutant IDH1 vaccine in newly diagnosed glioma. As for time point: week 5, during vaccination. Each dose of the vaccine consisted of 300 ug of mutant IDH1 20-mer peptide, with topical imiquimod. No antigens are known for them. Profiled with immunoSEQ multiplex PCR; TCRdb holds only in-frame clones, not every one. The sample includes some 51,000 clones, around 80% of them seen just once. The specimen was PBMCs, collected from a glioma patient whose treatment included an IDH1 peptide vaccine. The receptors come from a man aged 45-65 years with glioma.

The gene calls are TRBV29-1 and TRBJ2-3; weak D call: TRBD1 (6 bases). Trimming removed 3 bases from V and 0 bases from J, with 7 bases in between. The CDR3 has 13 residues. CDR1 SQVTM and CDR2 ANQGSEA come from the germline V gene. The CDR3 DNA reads TGCAGCGTTGACAGGGGAAGCACAGATACGCAGTATTTT. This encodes CSVDRGSTDTQYF.

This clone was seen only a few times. For the CDR3, the DNA is TGTGCCAGCAGTTTAGGTGCTAGCACAGATACGCAGTATTTT. The encoded protein is CASSLGASTDTQYF. V is TRBV28 and J is TRBJ2-3; D uncertain. V was trimmed by 2 bases and J by 0 bases, leaving 6 bases between them. The length of the CDR3 is 14 residues. CDR1 is MDHEN, CDR2 SYDVKM, per germline.

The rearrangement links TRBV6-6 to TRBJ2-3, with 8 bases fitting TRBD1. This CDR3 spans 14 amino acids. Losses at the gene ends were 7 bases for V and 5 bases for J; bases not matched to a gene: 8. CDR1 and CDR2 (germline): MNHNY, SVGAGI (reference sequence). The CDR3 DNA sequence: TGTGCCAGCACAACGACAGGGGCTATAGATACGCAGTATTTT. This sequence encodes CASTTTGAIDTQYF.

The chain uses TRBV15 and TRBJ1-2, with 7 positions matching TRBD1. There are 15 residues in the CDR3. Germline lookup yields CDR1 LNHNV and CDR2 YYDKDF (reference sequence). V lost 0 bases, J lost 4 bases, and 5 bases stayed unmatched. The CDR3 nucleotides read TGTGCCACCAGCAGAGATCGGACAGGACCCTATGGCTACACCTTC. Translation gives CATSRDRTGPYGYTF.

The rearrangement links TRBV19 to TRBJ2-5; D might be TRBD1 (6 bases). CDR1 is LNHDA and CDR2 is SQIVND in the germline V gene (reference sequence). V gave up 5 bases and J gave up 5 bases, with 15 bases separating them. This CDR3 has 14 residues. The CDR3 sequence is CASSRRQADETQYF. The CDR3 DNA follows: TGTGCCAGTAGTCGACGACAGGCCGACGAGACCCAGTACTTC.